The present T cell receptor beta chain was sequenced within a study of T cell changes during pregnancy in multiple sclerosis. The germline V gene has CDR1 MNHEY and CDR2 SMNVEV (reference sequence). The CDR3 runs to 15 residues. Trimming took 3 bases from V and 0 from J, leaving 12 bases between them. Some clones are missing from TCRdb's copy, which holds only in-frame ones; the method was immunoSEQ multiplex PCR. This sample has tens of thousands of clones, with about 89% found just once. The receptor was isolated from a female donor in good health, enrolled as a control in a pregnancy study. This sample comprised CD4+ T cells from peripheral blood mononuclear cells, obtained in the third trimester of pregnancy. J is TRBJ2-7 and V is TRBV27; D gene uncertain. The CDR3 nucleotides read TGTGCCAGCAGTTTCGCGGCCGTCGGCTCCTACGAGCAGTACTTC. Translated, it gives CASSFAAVGSYEQYF.